This T cell receptor beta chain was identified during a study of cytomegalovirus exposure and HLA in healthy donors. CDR3 length: 17 amino acids. With V trimmed by 9 bases and J by 1 base, 14 bases remained unmatched. CDR1 is SNHLY, CDR2 FYNNEI, per germline. With 60 Vbeta and 13 Jbeta primers, the PCR was carried out. The data were produced by immunoSEQ multiplex PCR, yet TCRdb's version contains in-frame clones alone and is incomplete. The table has roughly 150,000 clones, 60% to 80% seen once. The V gene is TRBV2, the J gene TRBJ2-1; 8 bases line up with TRBD2. The sequenced material came from PBMCs. This sequence was found in a man younger than 40 in good health and CMV-seronegative. CDR3 sequence (DNA): TGTGCCAGATCACGGATAGCGGGAAAGGAATCCTACAATGAGCAGTTCTTC. This gives the protein CARSRIAGKESYNEQFF.